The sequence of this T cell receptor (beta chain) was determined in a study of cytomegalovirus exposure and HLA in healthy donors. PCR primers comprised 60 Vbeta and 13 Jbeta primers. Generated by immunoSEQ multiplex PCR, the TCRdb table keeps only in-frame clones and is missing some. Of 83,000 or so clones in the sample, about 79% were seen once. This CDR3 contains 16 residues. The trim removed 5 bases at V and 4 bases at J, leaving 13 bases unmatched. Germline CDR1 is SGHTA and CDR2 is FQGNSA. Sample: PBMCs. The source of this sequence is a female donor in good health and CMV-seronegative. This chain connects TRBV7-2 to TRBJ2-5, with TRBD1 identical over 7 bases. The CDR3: CASSIYRAQGTETQYF. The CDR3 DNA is TGTGCCAGCAGCATATACCGGGCACAGGGGACAGAGACCCAGTACTTC.